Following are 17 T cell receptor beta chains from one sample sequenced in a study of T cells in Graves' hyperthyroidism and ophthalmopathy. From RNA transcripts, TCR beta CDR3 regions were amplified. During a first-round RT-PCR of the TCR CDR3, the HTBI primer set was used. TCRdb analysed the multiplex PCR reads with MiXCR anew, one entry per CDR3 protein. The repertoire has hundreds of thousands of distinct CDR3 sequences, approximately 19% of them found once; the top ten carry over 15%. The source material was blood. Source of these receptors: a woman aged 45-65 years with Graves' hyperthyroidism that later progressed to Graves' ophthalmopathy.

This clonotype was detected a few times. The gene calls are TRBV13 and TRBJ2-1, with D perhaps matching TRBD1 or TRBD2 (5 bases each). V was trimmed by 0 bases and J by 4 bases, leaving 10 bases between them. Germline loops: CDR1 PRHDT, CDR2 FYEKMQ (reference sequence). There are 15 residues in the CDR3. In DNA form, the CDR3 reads TGTGCCAGCAGCTTAGGAGGGGACGGGTACAATGAGCAGTTCTTC. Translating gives CASSLGGDGYNEQFF.

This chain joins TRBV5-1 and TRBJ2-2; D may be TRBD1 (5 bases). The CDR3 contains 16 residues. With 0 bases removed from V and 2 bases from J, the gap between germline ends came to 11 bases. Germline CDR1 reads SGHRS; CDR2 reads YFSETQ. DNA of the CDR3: TGCGCCAGCAGCTTGGCGGTGGACACAAACACCGGGGAGCTGTTTTTT. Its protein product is CASSLAVDTNTGELFF.

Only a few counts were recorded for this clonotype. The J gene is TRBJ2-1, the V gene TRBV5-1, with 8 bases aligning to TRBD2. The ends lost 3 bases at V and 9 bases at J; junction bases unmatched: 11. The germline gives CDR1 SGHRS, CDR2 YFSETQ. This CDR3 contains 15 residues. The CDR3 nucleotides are TGCGCCAGCAGCTCGGGACTAGGTTTTAACGGTGAGCAGTTCTTC. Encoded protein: CASSSGLGFNGEQFF.

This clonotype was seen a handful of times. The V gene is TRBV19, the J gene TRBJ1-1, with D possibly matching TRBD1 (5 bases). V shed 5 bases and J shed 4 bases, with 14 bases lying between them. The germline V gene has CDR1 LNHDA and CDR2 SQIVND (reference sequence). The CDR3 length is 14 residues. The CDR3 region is CASSPGMGVTEAFF. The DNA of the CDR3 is TGTGCCAGTAGTCCAGGGATGGGGGTCACTGAAGCTTTCTTT.

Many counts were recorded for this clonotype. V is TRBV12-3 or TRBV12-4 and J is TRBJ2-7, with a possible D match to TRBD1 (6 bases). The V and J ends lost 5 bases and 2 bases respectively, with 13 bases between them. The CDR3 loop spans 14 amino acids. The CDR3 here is CASSPRGGAYEQYF. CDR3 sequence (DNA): TGTGCCAGCAGTCCCCGTGGGGGCGCCTACGAGCAGTACTTC.

CDR3 nucleotide sequence: TGCAGCGTACGAACAGGGGGTGGAAACACCATATATTTT. Protein product: CSVRTGGGNTIYF. The chain is built from TRBV29-1 and TRBJ1-3; 8 bases align to TRBD1. The CDR3 contains 13 residues. The V segment lost 6 bases and the J segment 3 bases; nucleotides outside the gene matches: 4. CDR1 is SQVTM, CDR2 ANQGSEA, per germline. Together with reference TRBV29-1 and TRBJ1-3, the CDR3 gives the full variable domain: SAVISQKPSRDICQRGTSLTIQCQVDSQVTMMFWYRQQPGQSLTLIATANQGSEATYESGFVIDKFPISRPNLTFSTLTVSNMSPEDSSIYLCSVRTGGGNTIYFGEGSWLTVV.

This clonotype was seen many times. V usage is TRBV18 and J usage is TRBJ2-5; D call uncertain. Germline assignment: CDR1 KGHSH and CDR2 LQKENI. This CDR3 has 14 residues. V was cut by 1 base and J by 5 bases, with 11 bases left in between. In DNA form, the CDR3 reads TGTGCCAGCTCACCACGAAACGGGTTCGAGACCCAGTACTTC. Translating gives CASSPRNGFETQYF.

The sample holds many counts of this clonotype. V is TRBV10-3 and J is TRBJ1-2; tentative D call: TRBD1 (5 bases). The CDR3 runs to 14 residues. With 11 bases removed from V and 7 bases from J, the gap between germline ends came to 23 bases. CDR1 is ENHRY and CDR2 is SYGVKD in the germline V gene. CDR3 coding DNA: TGTGCCGCAGCCAAGGGGAGGCTTGTCTCTGGCTACACCTTC. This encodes CAAAKGRLVSGYTF.

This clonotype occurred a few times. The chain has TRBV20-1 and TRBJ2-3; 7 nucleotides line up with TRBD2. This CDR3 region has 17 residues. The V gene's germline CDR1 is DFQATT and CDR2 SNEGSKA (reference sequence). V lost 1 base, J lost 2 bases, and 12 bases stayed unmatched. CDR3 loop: CSARAFRGGGPTDTQYF. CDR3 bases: TGCAGTGCTAGAGCTTTTCGGGGCGGGGGACCCACAGATACGCAGTATTTT.

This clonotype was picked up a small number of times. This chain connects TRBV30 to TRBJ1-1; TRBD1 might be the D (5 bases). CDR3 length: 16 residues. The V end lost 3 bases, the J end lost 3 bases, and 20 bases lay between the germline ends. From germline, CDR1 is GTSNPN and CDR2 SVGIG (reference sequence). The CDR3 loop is CAWSEQGISRDTEAFF. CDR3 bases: TGTGCCTGGAGCGAGCAGGGAATTTCTAGGGACACTGAAGCTTTCTTT.

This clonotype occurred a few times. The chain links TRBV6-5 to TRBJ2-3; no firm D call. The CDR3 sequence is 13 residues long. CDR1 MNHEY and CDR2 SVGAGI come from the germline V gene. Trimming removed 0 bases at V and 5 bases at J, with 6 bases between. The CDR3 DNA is TGTGCCAGCAGTTACTCAAGGGTAGATACGCAGTATTTT. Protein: CASSYSRVDTQYF.

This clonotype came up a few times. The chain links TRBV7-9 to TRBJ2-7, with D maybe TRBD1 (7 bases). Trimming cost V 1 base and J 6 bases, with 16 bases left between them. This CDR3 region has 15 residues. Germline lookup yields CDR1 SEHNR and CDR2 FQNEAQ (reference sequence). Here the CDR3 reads CASSLGGGGGSEQYF. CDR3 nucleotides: TGTGCCAGCAGCTTAGGGGGAGGAGGGGGCTCCGAGCAGTACTTC.

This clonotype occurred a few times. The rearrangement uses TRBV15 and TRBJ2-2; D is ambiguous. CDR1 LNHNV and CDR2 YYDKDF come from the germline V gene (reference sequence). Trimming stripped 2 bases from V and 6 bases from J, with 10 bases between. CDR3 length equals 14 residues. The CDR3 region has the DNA TGTGCCACCAGCAGATATGCCGTGCCCGGGGAGCTGTTTTTT. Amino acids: CATSRYAVPGELFF.

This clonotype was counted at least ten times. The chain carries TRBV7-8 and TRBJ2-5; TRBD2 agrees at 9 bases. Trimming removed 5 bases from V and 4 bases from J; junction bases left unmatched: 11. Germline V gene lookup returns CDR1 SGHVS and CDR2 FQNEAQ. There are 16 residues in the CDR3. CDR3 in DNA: TGTGCCAGCAGCCCAGGTTTAGCGGGGGAACTAGAGACCCAGTACTTC. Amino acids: CASSPGLAGELETQYF.

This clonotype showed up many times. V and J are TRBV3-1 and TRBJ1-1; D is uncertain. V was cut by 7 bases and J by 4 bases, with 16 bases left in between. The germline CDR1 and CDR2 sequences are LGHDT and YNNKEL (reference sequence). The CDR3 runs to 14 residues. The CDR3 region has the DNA TGTGCCAGCACCACCACGGCGCAGAGCACTGAAGCTTTCTTT. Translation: CASTTTAQSTEAFF. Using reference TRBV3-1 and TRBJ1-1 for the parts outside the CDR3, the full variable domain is DTAVSQTPKYLVTQMGNDKSIKCEQNLGHDTMYWYKQDSKKFLKIMFSYNNKELIINETVPNRFSPKSPDKAHLNLHINSLELGDSAVYFCASTTTAQSTEAFFGQGTRLTVV.

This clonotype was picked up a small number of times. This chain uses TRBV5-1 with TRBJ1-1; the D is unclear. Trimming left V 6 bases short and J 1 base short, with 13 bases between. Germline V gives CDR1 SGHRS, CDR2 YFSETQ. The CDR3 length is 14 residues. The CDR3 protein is CASTPTTGNTEAFF. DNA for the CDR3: TGCGCCAGCACCCCCACGACGGGGAACACTGAAGCTTTCTTT.

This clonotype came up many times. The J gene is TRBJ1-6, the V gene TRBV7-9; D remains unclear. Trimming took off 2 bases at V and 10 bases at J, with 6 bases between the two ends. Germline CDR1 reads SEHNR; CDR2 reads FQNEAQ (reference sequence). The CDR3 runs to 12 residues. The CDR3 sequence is CASSLNGSPLHF. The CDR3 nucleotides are TGTGCCAGCAGCTTAAATGGGTCACCCCTCCACTTT.